This TCR beta chain was captured in a study of blood T cell repertoires in COVID-19. In germline, CDR1 is SGHRS, CDR2 YFSETQ. CDR3 size: 15 residues. The trim removed 4 bases at V and 6 bases at J, leaving 10 bases unmatched. Clones were read by immunoSEQ multiplex PCR, and TCRdb kept only the in-frame ones, dropping some. The sample yields 250,000 to 300,000 clones, 89% seen once. The TCR was taken from a woman aged 40 to 55 who had recovered from COVID-19. Sequenced input: PBMCs or T cells enriched from blood (not recorded which). The gene calls are TRBV5-1 and TRBJ2-7; 10 nucleotides align to TRBD2. The CDR3 is CASSMEGTSAFEQYF. The CDR3 DNA reads as TGCGCCAGCAGCATGGAGGGGACTAGCGCCTTCGAGCAGTACTTC.